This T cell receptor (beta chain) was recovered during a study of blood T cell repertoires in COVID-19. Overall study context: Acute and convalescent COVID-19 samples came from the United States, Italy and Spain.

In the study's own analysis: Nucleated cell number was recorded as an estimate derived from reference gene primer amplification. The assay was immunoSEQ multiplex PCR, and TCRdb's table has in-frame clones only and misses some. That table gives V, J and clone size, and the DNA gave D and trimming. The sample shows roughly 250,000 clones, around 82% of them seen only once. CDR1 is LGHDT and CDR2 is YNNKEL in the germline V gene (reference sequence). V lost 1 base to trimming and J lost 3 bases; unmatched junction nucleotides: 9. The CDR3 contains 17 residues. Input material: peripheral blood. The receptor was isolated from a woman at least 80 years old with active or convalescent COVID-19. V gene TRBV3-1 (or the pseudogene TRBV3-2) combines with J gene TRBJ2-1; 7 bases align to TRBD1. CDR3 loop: CASSQVPRQGLYNEQFF. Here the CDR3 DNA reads TGTGCCAGCAGCCAAGTCCCGAGACAGGGCCTCTACAATGAGCAGTTCTTC.